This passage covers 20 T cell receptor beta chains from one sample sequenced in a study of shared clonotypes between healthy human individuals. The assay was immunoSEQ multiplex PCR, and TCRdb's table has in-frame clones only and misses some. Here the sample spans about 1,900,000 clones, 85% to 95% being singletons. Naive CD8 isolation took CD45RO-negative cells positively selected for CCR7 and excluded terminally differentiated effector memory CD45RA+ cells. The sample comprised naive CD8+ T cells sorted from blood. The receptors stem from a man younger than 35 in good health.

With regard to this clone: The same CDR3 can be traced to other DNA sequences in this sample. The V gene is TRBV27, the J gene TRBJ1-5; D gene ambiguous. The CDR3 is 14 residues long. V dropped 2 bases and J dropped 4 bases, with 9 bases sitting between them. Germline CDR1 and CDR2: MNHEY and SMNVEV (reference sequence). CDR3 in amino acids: CASSLGLANQPQHF. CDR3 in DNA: TGTGCCAGCAGTTTAGGGCTAGCAAATCAGCCCCAGCATTTT.

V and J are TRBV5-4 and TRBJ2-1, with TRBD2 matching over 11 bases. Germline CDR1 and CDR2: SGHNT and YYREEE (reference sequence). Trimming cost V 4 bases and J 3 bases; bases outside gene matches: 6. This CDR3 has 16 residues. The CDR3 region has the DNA TGTGCCAGCAGCCCACTGACTAGCGGGATCTACAATGAGCAGTTCTTC. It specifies CASSPLTSGIYNEQFF. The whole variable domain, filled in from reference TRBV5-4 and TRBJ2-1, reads ETGVTQSPTHLIKTRGQQVTLRCSSQSGHNTVSWYQQALGQGPQFIFQYYREEENGRGNFPPRFSGLQFPNYSSELNVNALELDDSALYLCASSPLTSGIYNEQFFGPGTRLTVL.

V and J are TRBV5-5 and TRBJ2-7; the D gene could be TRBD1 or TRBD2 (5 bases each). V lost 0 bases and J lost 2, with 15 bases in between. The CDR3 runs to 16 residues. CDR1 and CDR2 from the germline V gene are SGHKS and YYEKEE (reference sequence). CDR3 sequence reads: CASSLDVEGFAYEQYF. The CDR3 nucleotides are TGTGCCAGCAGCTTGGACGTCGAGGGGTTCGCCTACGAGCAGTACTTC.

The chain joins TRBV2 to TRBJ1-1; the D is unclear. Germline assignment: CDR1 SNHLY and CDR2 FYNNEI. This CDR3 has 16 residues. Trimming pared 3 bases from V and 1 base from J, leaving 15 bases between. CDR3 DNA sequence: TGTGCCAGCAGTGATAGCTCAATTGACGGGAACACTGAAGCTTTCTTT. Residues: CASSDSSIDGNTEAFF.

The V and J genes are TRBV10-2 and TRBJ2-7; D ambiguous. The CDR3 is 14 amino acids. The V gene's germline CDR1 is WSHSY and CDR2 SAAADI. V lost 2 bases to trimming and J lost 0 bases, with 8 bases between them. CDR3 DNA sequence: TGCGCCAGCAGTGAGGGGGTAAGCTCCTACGAGCAGTACTTC. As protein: CASSEGVSSYEQYF.

CDR3 nucleotides: TGTGCCAGCAGTTTCAAGGGGGATCCCTACTATGGCTACACCTTC. Amino acid sequence: CASSFKGDPYYGYTF. V and J are TRBV27 and TRBJ1-2; TRBD1 might be the D (6 bases). Trimming shortened V by 3 bases and J by 3 bases, and 14 bases separated the two germline ends. Germline V gene sequence: CDR1 MNHEY, CDR2 SMNVEV (reference sequence). The CDR3 runs 15 residues.

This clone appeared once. The CDR3 here is CASSFGGSGEQYF. For the CDR3, the DNA is TGTGCCAGCAGTTTTGGCGGTTCCGGCGAGCAGTACTTC. This rearrangement joins TRBV27 to TRBJ2-7; D remains ambiguous. Trimming left V 3 bases short and J 6 bases short, with 12 bases between. From germline, CDR1 is MNHEY and CDR2 SMNVEV (reference sequence). The CDR3 has 13 residues.

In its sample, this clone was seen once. The CDR3 DNA reads TGTGCCAGCAGCTTAGGGGACAGCGCTAACTATGGCTACACCTTC. Translated, it gives CASSLGDSANYGYTF. The chain is built from TRBV11-2 and TRBJ1-2, with 7 positions matching TRBD1. The CDR3 has 15 residues. V trimming: 1 base; J trimming: 0 bases; junction bases outside the gene matches: 2. Germline V gene sequence: CDR1 SGHAT, CDR2 FQNNGV.

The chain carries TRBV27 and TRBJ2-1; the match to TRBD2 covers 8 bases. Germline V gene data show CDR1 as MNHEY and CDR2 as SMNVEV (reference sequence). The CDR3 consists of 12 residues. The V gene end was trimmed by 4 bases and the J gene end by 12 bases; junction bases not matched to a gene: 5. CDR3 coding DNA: TGTGCCAGCAGTTCTAGCGGGCCGCGGCAGTTCTTC. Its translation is CASSSSGPRQFF.

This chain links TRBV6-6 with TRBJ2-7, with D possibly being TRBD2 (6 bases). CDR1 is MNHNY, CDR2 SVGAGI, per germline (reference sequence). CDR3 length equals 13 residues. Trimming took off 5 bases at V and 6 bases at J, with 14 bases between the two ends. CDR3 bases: TGTGCCAGCAGTGACGGGGGTGGCGGCGAGCAGTACTTC. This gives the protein CASSDGGGGEQYF.

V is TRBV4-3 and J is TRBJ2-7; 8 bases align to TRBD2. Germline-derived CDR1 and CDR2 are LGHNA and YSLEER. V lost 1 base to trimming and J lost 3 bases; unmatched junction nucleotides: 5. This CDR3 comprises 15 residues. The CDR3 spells CASSQGTSPNYEQYF. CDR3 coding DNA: TGCGCCAGCAGCCAAGGGACTAGCCCAAACTACGAGCAGTACTTC.

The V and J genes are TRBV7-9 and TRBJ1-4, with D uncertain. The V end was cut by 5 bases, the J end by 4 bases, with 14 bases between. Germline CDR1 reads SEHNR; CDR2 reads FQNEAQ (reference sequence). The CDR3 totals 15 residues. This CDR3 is CASSPDTEFNEKLFF. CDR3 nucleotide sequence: TGTGCCAGCAGCCCAGACACAGAGTTTAATGAAAAACTGTTTTTT. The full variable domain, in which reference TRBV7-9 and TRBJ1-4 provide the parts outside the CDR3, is DTGVSQNPRHKITKRGQNVTFRCDPISEHNRLYWYRQTLGQGPEFLTYFQNEAQLEKSRLLSDRFSAERPKGSFSTLEIQRTEQGDSAMYLCASSPDTEFNEKLFFGSGTQLSVL.

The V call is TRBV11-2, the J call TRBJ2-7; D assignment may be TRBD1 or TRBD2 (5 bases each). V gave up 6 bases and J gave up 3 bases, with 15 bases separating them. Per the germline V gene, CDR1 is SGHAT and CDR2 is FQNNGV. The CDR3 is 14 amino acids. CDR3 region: CASSSWQGDYEQYF. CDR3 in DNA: TGTGCCAGCAGTAGTTGGCAGGGAGACTACGAGCAGTACTTC.

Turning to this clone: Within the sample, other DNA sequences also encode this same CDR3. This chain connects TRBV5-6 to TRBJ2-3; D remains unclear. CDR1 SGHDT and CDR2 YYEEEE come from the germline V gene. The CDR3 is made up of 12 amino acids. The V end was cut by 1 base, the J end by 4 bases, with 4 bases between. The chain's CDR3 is CASSLYPDTQYF. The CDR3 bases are TGTGCCAGCAGCTTGTACCCAGATACGCAGTATTTT.

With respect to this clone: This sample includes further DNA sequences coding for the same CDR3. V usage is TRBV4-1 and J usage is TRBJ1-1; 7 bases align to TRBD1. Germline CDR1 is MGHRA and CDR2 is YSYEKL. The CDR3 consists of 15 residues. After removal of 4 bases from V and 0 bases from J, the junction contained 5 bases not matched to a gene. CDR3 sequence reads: CASSLRGGMNTEAFF. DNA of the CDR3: TGCGCCAGCAGCCTCAGGGGGGGTATGAACACTGAAGCTTTCTTT.

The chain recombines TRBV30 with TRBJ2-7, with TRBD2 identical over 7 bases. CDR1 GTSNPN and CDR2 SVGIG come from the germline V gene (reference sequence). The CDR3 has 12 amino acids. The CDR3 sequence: CAWGEGPGEQYF. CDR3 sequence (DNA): TGTGCTTGGGGGGAGGGGCCCGGCGAGCAGTACTTC. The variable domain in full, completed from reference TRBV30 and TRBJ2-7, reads SQTIHQWPATLVQPVGSPLSLECTVEGTSNPNLYWYRQAAGRGLQLLFYSVGIGQISSEVPQNLSASRPQDRQFILSSKKLLLSDSGFYLCAWGEGPGEQYFGPGTRLTVT.

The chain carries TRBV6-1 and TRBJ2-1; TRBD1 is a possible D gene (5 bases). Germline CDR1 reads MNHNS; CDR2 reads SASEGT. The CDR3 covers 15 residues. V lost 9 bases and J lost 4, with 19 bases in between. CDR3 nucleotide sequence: TGTGCCAGGGGGTTAGGGCAGGGAATATACAATGAGCAGTTCTTC. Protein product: CARGLGQGIYNEQFF.

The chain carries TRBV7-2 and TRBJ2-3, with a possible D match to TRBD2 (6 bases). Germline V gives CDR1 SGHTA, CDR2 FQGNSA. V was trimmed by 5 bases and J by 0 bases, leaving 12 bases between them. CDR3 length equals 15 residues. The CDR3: CASSRAGYSTDTQYF. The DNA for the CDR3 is TGTGCCAGCAGCCGAGCGGGTTATAGCACAGATACGCAGTATTTT.

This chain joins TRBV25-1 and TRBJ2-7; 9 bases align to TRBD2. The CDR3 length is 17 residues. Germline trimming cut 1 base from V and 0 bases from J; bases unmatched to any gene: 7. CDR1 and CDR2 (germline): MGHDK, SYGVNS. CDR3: CASSEWSSGSASYEQYF. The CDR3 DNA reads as TGTGCCAGCAGTGAATGGAGTAGCGGGAGCGCCTCCTACGAGCAGTACTTC.

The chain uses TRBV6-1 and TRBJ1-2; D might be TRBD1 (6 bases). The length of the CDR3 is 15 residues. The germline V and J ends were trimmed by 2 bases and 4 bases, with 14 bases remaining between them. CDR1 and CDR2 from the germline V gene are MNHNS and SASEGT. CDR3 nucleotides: TGTGCCAGCAGTGAAACAGGGCCACTATCCTATGGCTACACCTTC. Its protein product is CASSETGPLSYGYTF.